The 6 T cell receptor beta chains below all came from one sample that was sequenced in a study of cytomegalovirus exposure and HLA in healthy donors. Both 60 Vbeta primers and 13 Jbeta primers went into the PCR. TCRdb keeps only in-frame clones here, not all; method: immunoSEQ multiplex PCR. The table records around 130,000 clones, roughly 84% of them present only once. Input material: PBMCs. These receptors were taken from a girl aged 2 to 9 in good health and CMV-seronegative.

CDR3 amino acids: CASSASGPQETQYF. The CDR3 DNA reads as TGCGCCAGCAGCGCTAGCGGCCCTCAAGAGACCCAGTACTTC. The chain joins TRBV10-1 to TRBJ2-5; TRBD2 agrees at 7 bases. With V trimmed by 6 bases and J by 2 bases, 6 bases remained unmatched. Germline V CDR1 and CDR2: WNHNN, SYGVQD (reference sequence). The CDR3 is 14 amino acids.

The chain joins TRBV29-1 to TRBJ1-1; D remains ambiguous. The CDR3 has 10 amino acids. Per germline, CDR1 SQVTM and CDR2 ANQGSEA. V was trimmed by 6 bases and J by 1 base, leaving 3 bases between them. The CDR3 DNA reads TGCAGCGTCCGGAACACTGAAGCTTTCTTT. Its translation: CSVRNTEAFF.

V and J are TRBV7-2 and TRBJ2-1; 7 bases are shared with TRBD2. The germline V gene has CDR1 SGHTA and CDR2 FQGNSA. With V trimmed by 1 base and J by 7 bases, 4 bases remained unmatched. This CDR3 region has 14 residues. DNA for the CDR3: TGTGCCAGCAGCTTAGACGGGAGGTCGAATGAGCAGTTCTTC. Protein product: CASSLDGRSNEQFF.

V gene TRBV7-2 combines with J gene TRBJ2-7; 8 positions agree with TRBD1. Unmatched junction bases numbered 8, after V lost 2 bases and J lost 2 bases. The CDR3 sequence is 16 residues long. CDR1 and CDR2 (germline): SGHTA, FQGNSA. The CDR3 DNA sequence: TGTGCCAGCAGCTTATACGGGACAGGCCTCACCTACGAGCAGTACTTC. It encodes CASSLYGTGLTYEQYF.

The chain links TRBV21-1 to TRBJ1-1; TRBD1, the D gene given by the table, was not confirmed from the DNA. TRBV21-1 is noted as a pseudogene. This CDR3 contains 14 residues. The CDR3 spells CASSHGQCYTEAFF. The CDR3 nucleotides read TGTGCCAGCAGCCACGGACAGTGTTACACTGAAGCTTTCTTT.

CDR3 nucleotide sequence: TGTGCCAGCAGCTTAGGAGGGAAGGGGGCCCAAGAGACCCAGTACTTC. Its protein is CASSLGGKGAQETQYF. The chain recombines TRBV7-2 with TRBJ2-5; 7 bases match TRBD1. The V segment lost 1 base and the J segment 1 base; nucleotides outside the gene matches: 6. The CDR3 runs to 16 residues. Germline assignment: CDR1 SGHTA and CDR2 FQGNSA.